This paragraph reports one TCR beta chain. The data are from a study of blood T cell repertoires in COVID-19. At the level of the study: Sites in the United States, Italy and Spain provided acute and convalescent COVID-19 samples. Nucleic acid was either cDNA or gDNA, and it came from T cells, B-cell-depleted T cells, or PBMCs.

CDR3 length equals 15 residues. The V and J ends lost 0 bases and 4 bases, in that order; junction bases with no gene match: 5. CDR1 and CDR2 from the germline V gene are KGHSH and LQKENI. In the original analysis: How many nucleated cells were present was estimated from reference gene primer amplification. Clones were sequenced by immunoSEQ multiplex PCR, and TCRdb holds only the in-frame ones, with some missing. That table furnishes V, J and clone size, whereas the DNA furnished D and trimming. The sample contains 110,000 to 150,000 clones, around 81% of which appear only once. Sequenced sample: peripheral blood. V and J are TRBV18 and TRBJ2-5, with 7 bases aligning to TRBD2. The sequence was collected from a human donor in a cohort sampled during active COVID-19. The CDR3 coding sequence is TGTGCCAGCTCACCACCGCAGGGAGGGGTAGAGACCCAGTACTTC. Translation: CASSPPQGGVETQYF.